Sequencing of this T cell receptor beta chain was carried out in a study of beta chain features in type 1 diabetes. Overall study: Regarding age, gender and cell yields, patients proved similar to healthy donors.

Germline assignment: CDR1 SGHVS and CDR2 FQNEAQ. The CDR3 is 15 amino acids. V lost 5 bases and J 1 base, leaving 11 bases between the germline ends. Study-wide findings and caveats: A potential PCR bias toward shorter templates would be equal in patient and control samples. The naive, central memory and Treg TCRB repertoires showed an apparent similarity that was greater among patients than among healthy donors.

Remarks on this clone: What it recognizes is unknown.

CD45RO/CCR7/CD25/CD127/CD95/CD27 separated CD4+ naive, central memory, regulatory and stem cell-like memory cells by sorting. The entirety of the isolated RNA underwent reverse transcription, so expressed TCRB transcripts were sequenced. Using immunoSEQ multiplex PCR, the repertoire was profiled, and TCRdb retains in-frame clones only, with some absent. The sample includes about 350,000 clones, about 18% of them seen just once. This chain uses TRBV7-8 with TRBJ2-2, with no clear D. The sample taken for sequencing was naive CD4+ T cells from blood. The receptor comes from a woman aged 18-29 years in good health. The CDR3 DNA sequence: TGTGCCAGCAGCAGGATGCGACAGAACACCGGGGAGCTGTTTTTT. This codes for CASSRMRQNTGELFF. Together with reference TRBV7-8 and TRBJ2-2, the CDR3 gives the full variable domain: GAGVSQSPRYKVAKRGQDVALRCDPISGHVSLFWYQQALGQGPEFLTYFQNEAQLDKSGLPSDRFFAERPEGSVSTLKIQRTQQEDSAVYLCASSRMRQNTGELFFGEGSRLTVL.